The clone carrying this T cell receptor (beta chain) was counted only a few times. Its cognate antigen is unknown. This entry comes from a study of identical twins. Each CDR3 protein gets one entry after TCRdb re-called the 5' RACE reads with MiXCR. The repertoire includes 600,000 to 850,000 distinct CDR3 sequences, 15% to 20% of them detected once, and less than 15% sits in the top ten. Overall study findings and caveats: Zero-insertion findings could be partly confounded by invariant cells (MAIT and iNKT cells).

The CDR3 contains 15 residues. Germline CDR1 and CDR2: MNHEY and SVGEGT. The V end lost 5 bases, the J end lost 1 base, and 14 bases lay between the germline ends. This same sample was also part of a study on T cells expressing NK-cell markers.

This chain connects TRBV6-2 or TRBV6-3 to TRBJ1-1, with D hard to call. Material: PBMCs. The origin of this receptor is a woman aged 18 to 35 in good health. The CDR3 sequence: CASSPPRKENTEAFF. CDR3 sequence (DNA): TGTGCCAGCAGTCCGCCTCGTAAGGAGAACACTGAAGCTTTCTTT.